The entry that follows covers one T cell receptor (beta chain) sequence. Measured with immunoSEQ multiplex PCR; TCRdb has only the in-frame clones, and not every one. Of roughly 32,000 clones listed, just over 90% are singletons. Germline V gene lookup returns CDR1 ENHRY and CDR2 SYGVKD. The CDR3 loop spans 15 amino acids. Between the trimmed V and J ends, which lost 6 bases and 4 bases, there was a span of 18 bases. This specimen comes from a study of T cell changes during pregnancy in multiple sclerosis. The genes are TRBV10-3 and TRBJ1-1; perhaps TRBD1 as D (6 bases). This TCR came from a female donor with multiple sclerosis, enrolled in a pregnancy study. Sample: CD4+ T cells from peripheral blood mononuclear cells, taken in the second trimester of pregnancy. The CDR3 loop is CAISDSGEMATEAFF. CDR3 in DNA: TGTGCCATCAGCGATTCAGGGGAAATGGCCACTGAAGCTTTCTTT.